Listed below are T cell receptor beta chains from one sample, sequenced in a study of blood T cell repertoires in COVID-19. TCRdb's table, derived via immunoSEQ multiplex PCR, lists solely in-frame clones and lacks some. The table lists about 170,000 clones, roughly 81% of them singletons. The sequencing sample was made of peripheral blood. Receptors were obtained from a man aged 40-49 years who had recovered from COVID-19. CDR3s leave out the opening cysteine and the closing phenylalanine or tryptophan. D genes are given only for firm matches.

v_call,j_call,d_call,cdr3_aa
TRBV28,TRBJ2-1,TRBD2,ASSLGRESYNEQF
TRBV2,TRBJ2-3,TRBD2,ASSGGAFGTQY
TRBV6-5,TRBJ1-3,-,ASSPPGSGNTIY
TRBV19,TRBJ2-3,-,ASSSGRPGGPQDTQY
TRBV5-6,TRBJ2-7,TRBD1,ASRDGPRGTGEQY
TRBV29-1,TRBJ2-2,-,SVTGANTGELF
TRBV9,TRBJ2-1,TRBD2,ASSVATLPGLAVSNEQF
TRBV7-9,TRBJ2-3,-,ANGAQY
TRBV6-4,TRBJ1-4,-,ASSSWSGQTNEKLF
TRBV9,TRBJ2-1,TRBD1,ASSLTTGRNNEQF
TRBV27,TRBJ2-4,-,ASMGTNNIQY
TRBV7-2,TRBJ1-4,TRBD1,ASSSGQGYAKLF
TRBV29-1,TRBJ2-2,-,SVEGKGTGELF
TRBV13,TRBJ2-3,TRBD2,ASSLSTSGPDTQY
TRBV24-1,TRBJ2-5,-,ATSDLLGLTQY
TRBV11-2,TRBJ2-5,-,ASSLAPGVVETQY
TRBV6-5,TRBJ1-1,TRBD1,ASSYSTGANTEAF
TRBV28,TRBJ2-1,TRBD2,ASSSPTSGRSEQF
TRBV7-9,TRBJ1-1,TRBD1,ASREQGGTEAF
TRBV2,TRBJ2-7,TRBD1,ASRMGGQGTYEQY
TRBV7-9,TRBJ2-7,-,ASSSARAYEQY
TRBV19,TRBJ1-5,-,ASSIIPLMTASNQPQH
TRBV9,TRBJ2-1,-,ASSPLGVTLLNEQF
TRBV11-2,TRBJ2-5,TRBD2,ASRLAGGPETQY
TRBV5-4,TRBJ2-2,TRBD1,ASSLYGQENTGELF
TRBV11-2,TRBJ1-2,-,ASKGYRNYGYT
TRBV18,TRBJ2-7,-,ASSPNFYEQY
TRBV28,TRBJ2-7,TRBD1,ASSSGWTGRYEQY
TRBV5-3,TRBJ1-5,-,ARSFVFRIRTANNQPQH
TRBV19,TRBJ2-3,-,ASSSAYASDTQY
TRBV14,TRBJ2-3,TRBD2,ASSQALGREGTDTQY
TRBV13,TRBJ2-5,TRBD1,ASSSQGARGETQY
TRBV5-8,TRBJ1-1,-,ASSLGNTNRATEAF
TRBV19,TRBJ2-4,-,ASSIGSGRGWNIQY
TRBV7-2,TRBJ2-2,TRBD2,ASSLFRTRGYSGELF
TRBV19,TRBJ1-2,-,ASSVQQGNYGYT
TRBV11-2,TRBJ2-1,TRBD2,ASSLDGLAGSPPYNEQF
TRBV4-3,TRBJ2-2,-,ASSQVAAANTGELF
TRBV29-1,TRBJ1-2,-,SVNQGTDNYGYT
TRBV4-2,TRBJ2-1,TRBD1,ASSQAGVGQGVNEQF
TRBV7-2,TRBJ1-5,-,ASSLGEVSNQPQH